This T cell receptor beta chain was profiled in a study of cytomegalovirus exposure and HLA in healthy donors. Background on the study: It was reported in a later analysis that the 100 to 150 validation repertoires used the same platform as the approximately 670 first-cohort repertoires. Overall study findings and caveats: Most TCR sequences were uncommon, yet certain public TCRs appeared in many donors. In the roughly 120 validation repertoires, a later analysis found that first-cohort TCR clusters tended to co-occur.

From germline, CDR1 is SGHTA and CDR2 FQGNSA. This CDR3 has 16 residues. Trimming took off 1 base at V and 5 bases at J, with 18 bases between the two ends. Clones were sequenced by immunoSEQ multiplex PCR, and TCRdb holds only the in-frame ones, with some missing. The sample has about 220,000 clones, around nine tenths seen once. This clone showed up just once. Its specificity is not known. The chain couples TRBV7-2 to TRBJ2-7, with D maybe TRBD2 (5 bases). This clonotype was sampled from a woman aged 18-30 years in good health and CMV-seronegative. Source material: PBMCs. The CDR3 bases are TGTGCCAGCAGCTTAGGACCCTCACTAGTTACCCACGAGCAGTACTTC. As protein: CASSLGPSLVTHEQYF.